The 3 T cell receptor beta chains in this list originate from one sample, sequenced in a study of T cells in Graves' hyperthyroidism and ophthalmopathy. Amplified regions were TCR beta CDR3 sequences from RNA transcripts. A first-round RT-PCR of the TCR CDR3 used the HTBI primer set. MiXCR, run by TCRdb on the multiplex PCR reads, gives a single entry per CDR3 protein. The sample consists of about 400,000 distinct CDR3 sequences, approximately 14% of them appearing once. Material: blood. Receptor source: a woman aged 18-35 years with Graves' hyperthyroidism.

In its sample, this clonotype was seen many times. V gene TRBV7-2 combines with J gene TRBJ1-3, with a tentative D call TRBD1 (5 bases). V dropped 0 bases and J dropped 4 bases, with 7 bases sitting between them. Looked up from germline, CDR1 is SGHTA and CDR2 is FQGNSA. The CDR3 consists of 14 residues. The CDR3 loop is CASSLAGAGNTIYF. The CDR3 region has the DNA TGTGCCAGCAGCTTAGCAGGGGCCGGAAACACCATATATTTT.

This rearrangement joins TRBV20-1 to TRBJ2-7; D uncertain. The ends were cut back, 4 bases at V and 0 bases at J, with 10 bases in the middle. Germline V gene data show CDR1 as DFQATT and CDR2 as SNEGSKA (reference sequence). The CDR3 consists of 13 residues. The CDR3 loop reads CSAISPLSYEQYF. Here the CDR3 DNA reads TGCAGTGCTATTTCGCCTCTCTCCTACGAGCAGTACTTC.

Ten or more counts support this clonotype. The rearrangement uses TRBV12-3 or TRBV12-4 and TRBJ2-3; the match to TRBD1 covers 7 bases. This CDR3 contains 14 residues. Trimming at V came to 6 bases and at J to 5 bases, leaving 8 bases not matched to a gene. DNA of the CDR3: TGTGCCAGCAGCCTAGACACAGGGGTAGATACGCAGTATTTT. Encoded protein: CASSLDTGVDTQYF.